This T cell receptor (beta chain) was sequenced for a study of neoadjuvant anti-PD-1 for oral cavity cancer. Study observations and caveats: PBMC Gini-index clonality exceeded responders' in non-responders post-nivolumab. Pretreatment Treg/Th17 ratio correlated inversely with post-treatment tumor clonality.

The germline V gene has CDR1 LNHDA and CDR2 SQIVND (reference sequence). The CDR3 is 11 residues long. V shed 6 bases and J shed 5 bases, with 7 bases lying between them. TCRdb's copy holds only in-frame clones and misses some; the assay was immunoSEQ multiplex PCR. The sample lists some 71,000 clones; 80% to 90% were seen once. This clone was seen only a few times. The target antigen is unknown. The V and J genes are TRBV19 and TRBJ2-5; D not certain. The source was PBMCs, collected before nivolumab (anti-PD-1) treatment. This receptor was identified in a person aged 40 to 85 with oral cavity squamous cell carcinoma. The CDR3 here is CASRHGETQYF. CDR3 coding DNA: TGTGCCAGTAGACACGGGGAGACCCAGTACTTC.